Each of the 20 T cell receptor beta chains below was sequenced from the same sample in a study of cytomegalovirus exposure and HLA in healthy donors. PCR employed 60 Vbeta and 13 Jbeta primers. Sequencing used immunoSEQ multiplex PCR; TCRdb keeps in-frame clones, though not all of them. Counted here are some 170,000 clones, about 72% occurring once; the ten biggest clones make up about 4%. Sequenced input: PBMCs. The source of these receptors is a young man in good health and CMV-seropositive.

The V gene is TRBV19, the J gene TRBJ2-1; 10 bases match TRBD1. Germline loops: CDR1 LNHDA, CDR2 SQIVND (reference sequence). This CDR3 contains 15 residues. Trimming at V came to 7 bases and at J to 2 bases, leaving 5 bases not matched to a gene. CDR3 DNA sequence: TGTGCCAGTAATCCGGGGACAGGGGCCTACAATGAGCAGTTCTTC. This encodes CASNPGTGAYNEQFF.

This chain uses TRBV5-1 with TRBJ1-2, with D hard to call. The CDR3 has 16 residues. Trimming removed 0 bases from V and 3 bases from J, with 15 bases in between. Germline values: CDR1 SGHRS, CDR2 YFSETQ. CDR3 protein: CASSLGRGTIDYGYTF. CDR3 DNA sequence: TGCGCCAGCAGCTTGGGCCGGGGAACCATCGACTATGGCTACACCTTC.

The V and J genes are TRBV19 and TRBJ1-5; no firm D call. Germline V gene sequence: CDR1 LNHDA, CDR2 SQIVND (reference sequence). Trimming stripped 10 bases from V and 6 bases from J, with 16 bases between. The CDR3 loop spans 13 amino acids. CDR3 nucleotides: TGTGCCACCCCCCCGGGGAGTTCTCAGCCCCAGCATTTT. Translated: CATPPGSSQPQHF.

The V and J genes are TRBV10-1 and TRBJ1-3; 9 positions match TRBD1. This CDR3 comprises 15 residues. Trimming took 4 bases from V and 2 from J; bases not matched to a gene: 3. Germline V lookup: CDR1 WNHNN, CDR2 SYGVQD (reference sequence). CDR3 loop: CASSGRQGAGNTIYF. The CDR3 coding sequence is TGCGCCAGCAGTGGGAGACAGGGGGCTGGAAACACCATATATTTT.

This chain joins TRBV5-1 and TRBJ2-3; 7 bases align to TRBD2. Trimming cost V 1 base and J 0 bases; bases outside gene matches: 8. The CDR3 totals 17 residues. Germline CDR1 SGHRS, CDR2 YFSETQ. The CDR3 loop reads CASSLSVLRGSTDTQYF. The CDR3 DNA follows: TGCGCCAGCAGCTTGAGTGTGTTGCGGGGGAGCACAGATACGCAGTATTTT.

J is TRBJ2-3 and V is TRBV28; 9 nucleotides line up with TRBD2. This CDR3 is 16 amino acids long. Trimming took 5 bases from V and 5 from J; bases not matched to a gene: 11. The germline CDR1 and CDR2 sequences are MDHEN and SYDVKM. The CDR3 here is CASSAIGGGAGDTQYF. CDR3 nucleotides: TGTGCCAGCAGTGCAATAGGCGGGGGGGCGGGAGATACGCAGTATTTT. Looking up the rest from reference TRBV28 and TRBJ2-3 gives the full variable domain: DVKVTQSSRYLVKRTGEKVFLECVQDMDHENMFWYRQDPGLGLRLIYFSYDVKMKEKGDIPEGYSVSREKKERFSLILESASTNQTSMYLCASSAIGGGAGDTQYFGPGTRLTVL.

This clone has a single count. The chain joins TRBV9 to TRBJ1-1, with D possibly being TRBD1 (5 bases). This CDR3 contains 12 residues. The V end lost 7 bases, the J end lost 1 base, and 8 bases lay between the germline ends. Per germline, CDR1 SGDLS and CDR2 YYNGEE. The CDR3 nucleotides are TGTGCCAGCGGGGGGTGGAACACTGAAGCTTTCTTT. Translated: CASGGWNTEAFF.

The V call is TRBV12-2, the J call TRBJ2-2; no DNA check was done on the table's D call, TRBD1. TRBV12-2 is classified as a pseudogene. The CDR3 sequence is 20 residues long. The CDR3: CASRLRQGSQTPTNTGELFF. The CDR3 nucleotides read TGTGCAAGTCGCTTACGACAGGGATCCCAAACACCGACGAACACCGGGGAGCTGTTTTTT.

The chain's CDR3 is CASSLSESLPQHF. The CDR3 bases are TGTGCCAGCAGCTTATCCGAGTCGCTTCCCCAGCATTTT. The V gene is TRBV7-2, the J gene TRBJ1-5; D remains unclear. The V end was cut by 2 bases, the J end by 10 bases, with 12 bases between. Germline loops: CDR1 SGHTA, CDR2 FQGNSA. The CDR3 runs to 13 residues.

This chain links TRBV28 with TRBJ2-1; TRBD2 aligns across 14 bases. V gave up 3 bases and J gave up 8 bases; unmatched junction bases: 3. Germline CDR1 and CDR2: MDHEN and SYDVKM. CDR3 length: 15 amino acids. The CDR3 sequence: CASSLGTSGGDEQFF. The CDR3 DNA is TGTGCCAGCAGTTTGGGGACTAGCGGGGGCGATGAGCAGTTCTTC.

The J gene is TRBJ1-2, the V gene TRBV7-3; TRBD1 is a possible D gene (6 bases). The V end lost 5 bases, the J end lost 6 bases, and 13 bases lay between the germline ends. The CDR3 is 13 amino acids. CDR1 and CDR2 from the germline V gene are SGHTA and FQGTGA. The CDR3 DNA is TGTGCCAGCAGCCCACAGGGTTCGGATGGCTACACCTTC. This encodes CASSPQGSDGYTF.

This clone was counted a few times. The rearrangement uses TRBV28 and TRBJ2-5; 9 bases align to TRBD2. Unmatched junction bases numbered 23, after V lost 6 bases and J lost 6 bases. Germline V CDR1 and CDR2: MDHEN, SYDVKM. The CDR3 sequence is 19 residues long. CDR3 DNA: TGTGCCAGCAGCCCCAGGCCGGGACTAGCTCCGTCGGTAATGCAGACCCAGTACTTC. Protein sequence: CASSPRPGLAPSVMQTQYF.

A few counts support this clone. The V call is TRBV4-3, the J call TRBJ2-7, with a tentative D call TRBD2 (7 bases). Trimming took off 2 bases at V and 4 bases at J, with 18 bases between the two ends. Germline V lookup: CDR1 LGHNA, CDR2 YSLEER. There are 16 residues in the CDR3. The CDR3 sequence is CASSQPGRGHGYEQYF. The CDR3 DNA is TGCGCCAGCAGCCAACCGGGGCGGGGGCACGGTTACGAGCAGTACTTC.

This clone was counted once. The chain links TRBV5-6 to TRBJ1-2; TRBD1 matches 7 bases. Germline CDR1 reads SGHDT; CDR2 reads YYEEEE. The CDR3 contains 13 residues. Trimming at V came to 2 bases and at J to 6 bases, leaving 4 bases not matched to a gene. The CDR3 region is CASSFGTEHGYTF. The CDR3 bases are TGTGCCAGCAGCTTCGGGACAGAACATGGCTACACCTTC.

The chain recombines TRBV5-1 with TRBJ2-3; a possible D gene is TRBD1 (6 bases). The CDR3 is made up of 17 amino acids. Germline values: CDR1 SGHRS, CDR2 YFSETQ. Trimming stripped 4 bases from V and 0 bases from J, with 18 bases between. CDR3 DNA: TGCGCCAGCAGCGTCTACCCGACAGGCTCTAGCACAGATACGCAGTATTTT. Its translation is CASSVYPTGSSTDTQYF.

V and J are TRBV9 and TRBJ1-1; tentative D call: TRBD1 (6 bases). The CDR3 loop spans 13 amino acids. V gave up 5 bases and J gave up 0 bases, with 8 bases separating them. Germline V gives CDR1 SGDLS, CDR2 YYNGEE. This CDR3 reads CASRGHLNTEAFF. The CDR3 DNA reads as TGTGCCAGCAGGGGACACCTGAACACTGAAGCTTTCTTT. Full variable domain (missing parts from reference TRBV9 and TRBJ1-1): DSGVTQTPKHLITATGQRVTLRCSPRSGDLSVYWYQQSLDQGLQFLIQYYNGEERAKGNILERFSAQQFPDLHSELNLSSLELGDSALYFCASRGHLNTEAFFGQGTRLTVV.

The DNA for the CDR3 is TGTGCCAGCAGCCTGGGACTAGCGCTCAATGAGCAGTTCTTC. Protein: CASSLGLALNEQFF. The V and J genes are TRBV7-2 and TRBJ2-1; the match to TRBD2 covers 10 bases. Germline values: CDR1 SGHTA, CDR2 FQGNSA. CDR3 length equals 14 residues. Germline trimming cut 5 bases from V and 6 bases from J; bases unmatched to any gene: 4.

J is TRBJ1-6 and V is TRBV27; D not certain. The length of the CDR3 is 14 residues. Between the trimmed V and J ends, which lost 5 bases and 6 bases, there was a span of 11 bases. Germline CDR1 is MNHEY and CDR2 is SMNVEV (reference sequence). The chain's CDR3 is CASSRYGSNSPLHF. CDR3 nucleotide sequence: TGTGCCAGCAGTCGCTACGGGAGTAATTCACCCCTCCACTTT.

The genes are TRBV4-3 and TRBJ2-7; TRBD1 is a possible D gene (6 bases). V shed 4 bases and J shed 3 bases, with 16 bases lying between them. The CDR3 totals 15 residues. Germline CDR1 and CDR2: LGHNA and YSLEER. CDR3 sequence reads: CASSLLTGYRYEQYF. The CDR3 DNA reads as TGCGCCAGCAGCCTACTTACAGGGTACCGCTACGAGCAGTACTTC.

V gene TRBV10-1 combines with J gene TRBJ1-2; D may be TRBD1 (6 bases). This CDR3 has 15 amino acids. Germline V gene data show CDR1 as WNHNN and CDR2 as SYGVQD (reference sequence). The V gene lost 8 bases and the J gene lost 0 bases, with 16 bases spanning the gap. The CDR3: CASADNRATNYGYTF. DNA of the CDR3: TGCGCCAGCGCAGATAACAGGGCGACTAACTATGGCTACACCTTC.